What follows describes a single T cell receptor (beta chain). The CDR3 consists of 12 residues. Germline-derived CDR1 and CDR2 are SQVTM and ANQGSEA. V was pared by 7 bases and J by 8 bases, with 12 bases between. Sequenced by immunoSEQ multiplex PCR; TCRdb stores in-frame clones only, minus some. The profile covers some 340,000 clones, with approximately 90% appearing a single time and roughly 3.6% taken by the ten largest. This entry is derived from a study of blood T cell repertoires in COVID-19. Study as a whole: Samples came from the United States, Italy and Spain, spanning acute and convalescent COVID-19.

Sample: PBMCs or T cells enriched from blood (not recorded which). This rearrangement joins TRBV29-1 to TRBJ1-6, with D hard to call. The receptor was derived from a woman in her 30s who had been exposed to COVID-19. The CDR3 region is CSGAPGYSPLHF. The CDR3 DNA reads as TGCAGCGGAGCTCCGGGTTATTCACCCCTCCACTTT.